This TCR beta chain was profiled in a study of shared clonotypes between healthy human individuals. Study background: CD4 naive and memory got three plates each, CD8 naive two, CD8 memory one.

The CDR3 has 15 residues. V lost 6 bases to trimming and J lost 2 bases; unmatched junction nucleotides: 6. Germline V CDR1 and CDR2: SNHLY, FYNNEI. It was CD45RO-negative cells, positively selected for CCR7, that made up naive CD8 cells, with terminally differentiated effector memory CD45RA+ cells excluded. Healthy HIV-negative adults without recent acute infections or vaccinations served as donors. At the deep level, the assay was run. In the authors' workflow: ImmunoSEQ output held junction-only sequences without quality scores, so filtering differed. The protocol was immunoSEQ multiplex PCR, while the TCRdb copy is restricted to in-frame clones and leaves out a portion. For V, J and clone size, that table is used; D and trimming come from the DNA. In the table there are around 550,000 clones, around 96% of which are singletons.

The chain links TRBV2 to TRBJ2-4; 8 bases line up with TRBD1. Sequencing was done on a sample of naive CD8+ T cells sorted from blood. This receptor was obtained from a woman in her twenties or thirties in good health. In DNA, the CDR3 is TGTGCCAGCAGACAAGACAGGGGACCCAAAAACATTCAGTACTTC. Its translation is CASRQDRGPKNIQYF.